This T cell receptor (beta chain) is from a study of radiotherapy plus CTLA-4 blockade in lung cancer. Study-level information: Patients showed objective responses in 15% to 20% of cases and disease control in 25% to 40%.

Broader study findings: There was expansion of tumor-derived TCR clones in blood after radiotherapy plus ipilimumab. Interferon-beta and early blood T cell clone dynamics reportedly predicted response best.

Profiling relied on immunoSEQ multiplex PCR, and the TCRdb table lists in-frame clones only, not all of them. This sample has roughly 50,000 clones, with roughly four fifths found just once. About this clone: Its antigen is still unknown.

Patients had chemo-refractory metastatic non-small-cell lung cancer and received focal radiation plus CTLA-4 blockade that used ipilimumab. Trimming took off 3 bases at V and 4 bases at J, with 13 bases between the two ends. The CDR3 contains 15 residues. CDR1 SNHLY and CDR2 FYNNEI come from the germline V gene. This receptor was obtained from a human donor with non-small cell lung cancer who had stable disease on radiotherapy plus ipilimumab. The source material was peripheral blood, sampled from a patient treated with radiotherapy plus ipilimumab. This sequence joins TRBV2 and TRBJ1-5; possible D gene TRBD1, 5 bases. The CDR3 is CASSDSRVGNQPQHF. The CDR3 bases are TGTGCCAGCAGTGATAGCAGGGTTGGGAATCAGCCCCAGCATTTT. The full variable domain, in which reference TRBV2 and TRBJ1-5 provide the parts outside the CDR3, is EPEVTQTPSHQVTQMGQEVILRCVPISNHLYFYWYRQILGQKVEFLVSFYNNEISEKSEIFDDQFSVERPDGSNFTLKIRSTKLEDSAMYFCASSDSRVGNQPQHFGDGTRLSIL.